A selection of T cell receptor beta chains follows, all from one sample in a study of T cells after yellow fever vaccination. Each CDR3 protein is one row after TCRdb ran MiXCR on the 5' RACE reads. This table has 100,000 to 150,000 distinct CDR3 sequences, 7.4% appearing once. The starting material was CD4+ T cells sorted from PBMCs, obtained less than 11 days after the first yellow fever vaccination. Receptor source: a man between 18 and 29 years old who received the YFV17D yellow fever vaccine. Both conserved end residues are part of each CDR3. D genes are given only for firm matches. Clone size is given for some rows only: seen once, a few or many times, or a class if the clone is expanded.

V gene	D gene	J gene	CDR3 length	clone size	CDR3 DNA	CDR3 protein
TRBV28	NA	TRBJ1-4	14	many	TGTGCCAGCAGTTCAGGGGAAACTAATGAAAAACTGTTTTTT	CASSSGETNEKLFF
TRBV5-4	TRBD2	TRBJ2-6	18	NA	TGTGCCAGCAGGGCCGGGGGGGGGCCTAATTCTGGGGCCAACGTCCTGACTTTC	CASRAGGGPNSGANVLTF
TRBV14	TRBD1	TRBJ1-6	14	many	TGTGCCAGCAGCAGGGACAGGGGGGCGTCACCCCTCCACTTT	CASSRDRGASPLHF
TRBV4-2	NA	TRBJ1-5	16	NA	TGTGCCAGCAGCCAAAGGCCTCTGGGGAGCAATCAGCCCCAGCATTTT	CASSQRPLGSNQPQHF
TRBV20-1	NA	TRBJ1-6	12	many	TGCAGTGCTTCCGCGAGATCTTCACCCCTCCACTTT	CSASARSSPLHF
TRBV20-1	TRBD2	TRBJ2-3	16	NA	TGCAGTGCTCCCCAACTAGCGGGGGCGTACGGGGATACGCAGTATTTT	CSAPQLAGAYGDTQYF
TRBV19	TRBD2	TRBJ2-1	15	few	TGTGCCAGTAGTATAGCCCCTAGCGGGGGGTGGGGGCAGTTCTTC	CASSIAPSGGWGQFF
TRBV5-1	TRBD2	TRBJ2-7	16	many	TGCGCCAGCAGCCCGCAGGGCAGCGGGGGGGGTTACGAGCAGTACTTC	CASSPQGSGGGYEQYF
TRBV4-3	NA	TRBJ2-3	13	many	TGCGCCAGCAGCCAAACGAAAACAGATACGCAGTATTTT	CASSQTKTDTQYF
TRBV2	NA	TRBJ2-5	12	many	TGTGCCAGCAGTCCTGGTCGAGAGACCCAGTACTTC	CASSPGRETQYF
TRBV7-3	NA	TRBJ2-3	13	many	TGTGCCAGCAGCTTAACTGCATATGATACGCAGTATTTT	CASSLTAYDTQYF
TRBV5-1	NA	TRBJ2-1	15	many	TGCGCCAGCAGCTTGTTGGGGGACTCCTACAATGAGCAGTTCTTC	CASSLLGDSYNEQFF
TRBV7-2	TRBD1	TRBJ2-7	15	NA	TGTGCCAGCAGCGAGAACCCGGGACAGAACTACGAGCAGTACTTC	CASSENPGQNYEQYF
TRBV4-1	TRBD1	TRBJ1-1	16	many	TGCGCCAGCAGCCAACCGGGACAGGGGTTCGTCACTGAAGCTTTCTTT	CASSQPGQGFVTEAFF
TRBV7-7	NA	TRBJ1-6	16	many	TGTGCTAGCAGCTTAGAGTCCGCCGGGGGAAATTCACCCCTCCACTTT	CASSLESAGGNSPLHF
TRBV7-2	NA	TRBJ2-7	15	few	TGTGCCAGCAGCTTAGTCGTCCAGGGGGGATACGAGCAGTACTTC	CASSLVVQGGYEQYF
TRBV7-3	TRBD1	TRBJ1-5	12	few	TGTGCCAGAGGGACAGAGGACCAGCCCCAGCATTTT	CARGTEDQPQHF
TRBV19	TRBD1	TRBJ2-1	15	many	TGTGCCAGTAGTACACGGACAGGGTGGTTCAATGAGCAGTTCTTC	CASSTRTGWFNEQFF
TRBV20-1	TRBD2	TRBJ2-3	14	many	TGCAGTGCTAGCCTAGCGGGCAACACAGATACGCAGTATTTT	CSASLAGNTDTQYF
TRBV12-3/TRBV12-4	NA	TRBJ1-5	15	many	TGTGCCAGCAACGCCGGGGGGCAGGGGTATCAGCCCCAGCATTTT	CASNAGGQGYQPQHF
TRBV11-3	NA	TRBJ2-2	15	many	TGTGCCAGCAGCTTCGGGACAACGAACACCGGGGAGCTGTTTTTT	CASSFGTTNTGELFF
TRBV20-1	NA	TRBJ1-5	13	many	TGCAGTGCCCCCCGGGGTAGCAATCAGCCCCAGCATTTT	CSAPRGSNQPQHF
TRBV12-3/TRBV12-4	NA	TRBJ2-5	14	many	TGTGCCAGCAGTCAGATCGGGATAGGCGAGACCCAGTACTTC	CASSQIGIGETQYF
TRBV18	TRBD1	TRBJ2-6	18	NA	TGTGCCAGCTCACCTCTTGGACAGGGGGCGACTGGGGCCAACGTCCTGACTTTC	CASSPLGQGATGANVLTF
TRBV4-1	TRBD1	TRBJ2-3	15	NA	TGCGCCAGCAGCCAAACGGACAGGGGGACAAATACGCAGTATTTT	CASSQTDRGTNTQYF
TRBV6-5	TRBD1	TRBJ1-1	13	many	TGTGCCAGCTTTGGACAGGGGCGGACTGAAGCTTTCTTT	CASFGQGRTEAFF
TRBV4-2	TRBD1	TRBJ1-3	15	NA	TGTGCCAGCAGCCAAGGCAGGGGGAAGGGAAACACCATATATTTT	CASSQGRGKGNTIYF
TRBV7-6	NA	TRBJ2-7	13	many	TGTGCCAGCAGCTCACAGGTATCCTACGAGCAGTACTTC	CASSSQVSYEQYF
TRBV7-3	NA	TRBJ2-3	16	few	TGTGCCAGCAGCTTAGAGCCTGGCCTGAAAGGGGATACGCAGTATTTT	CASSLEPGLKGDTQYF
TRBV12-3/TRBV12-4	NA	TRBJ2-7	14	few	TGTGCCAGCAGTCCTCGGGCAGGGACGCACGAGCAGTACTTC	CASSPRAGTHEQYF
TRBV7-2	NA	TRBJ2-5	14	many	TGTGCCAGCAGCTTCTACGGGGGCGGGGAGACCCAGTACTTC	CASSFYGGGETQYF
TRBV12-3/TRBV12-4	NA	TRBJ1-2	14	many	TGTGCCAGCAGCTTGAGGCACCAGATGAATGGCTACACCTTC	CASSLRHQMNGYTF
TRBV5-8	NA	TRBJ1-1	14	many	TGTGCCAGCAGCTTGGAAAGAATGAACACTGAAGCTTTCTTT	CASSLERMNTEAFF
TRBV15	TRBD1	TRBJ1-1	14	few	TGTGCCACACAGGACAGGGAGGCGAACACTGAAGCTTTCTTT	CATQDREANTEAFF
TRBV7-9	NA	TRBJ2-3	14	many	TGTGCCAGCAGCCCCGGCGGGTTCTCAGATACGCAGTATTTT	CASSPGGFSDTQYF
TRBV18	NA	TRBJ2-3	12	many	TGTGCCAGCTCACCAGATGGTGATACGCAGTATTTT	CASSPDGDTQYF
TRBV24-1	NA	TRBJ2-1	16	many	TGTGCCACCAAGTCGTCCGGGACCCCGGGCTACAATGAGCAGTTCTTC	CATKSSGTPGYNEQFF
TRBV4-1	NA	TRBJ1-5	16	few	TGCGCCAGCAGCCCAGGTCCGGGACAAACAGCTCAGCCCCAGCATTTT	CASSPGPGQTAQPQHF
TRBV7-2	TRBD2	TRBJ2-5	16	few	TGTGCCAGCAGCTTAGCGACTAGCGGGGGCCAAGAGACCCAGTACTTC	CASSLATSGGQETQYF
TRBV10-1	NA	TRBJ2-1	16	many	TGCGCCAGCAGTGAGATTGATCACAGCTCCTACAATGAGCAGTTCTTC	CASSEIDHSSYNEQFF
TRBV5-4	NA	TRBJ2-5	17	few	TGTGCCAGCAGCTTGGGGGGGGGGGCCGGAGCGCAAGAGACCCAGTACTTC	CASSLGGGAGAQETQYF
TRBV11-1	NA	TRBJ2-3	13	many	TGTGCCAGCAGCTCGGGGCCCGGTGCTACGCAGTATTTT	CASSSGPGATQYF
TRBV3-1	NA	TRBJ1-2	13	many	TGTGCCAGCAGCTACACAGGAGACTATGGCTACACCTTC	CASSYTGDYGYTF
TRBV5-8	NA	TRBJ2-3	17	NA	TGTGCCAGCAGCTTGAAGGGTTCGGCCACTAGCACAGATACGCAGTATTTT	CASSLKGSATSTDTQYF
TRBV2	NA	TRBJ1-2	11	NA	TGTGCCAGCGGGCGGAGGGATGGCTACACCTTC	CASGRRDGYTF
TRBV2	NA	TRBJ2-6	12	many	TGTGCCAGCAGTGAAGGGGCCAACGTCCTGACTTTC	CASSEGANVLTF
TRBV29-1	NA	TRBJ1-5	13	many	TGCAGCGTTAGTGTTTTGGGGGAACAGCCCCAGCATTTT	CSVSVLGEQPQHF
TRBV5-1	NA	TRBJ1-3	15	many	TGCGCCAGCAGATATATTGGGGGACCTGGAAACACCATATATTTT	CASRYIGGPGNTIYF
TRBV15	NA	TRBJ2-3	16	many	TGTGCCACCAGCAGAGGGGGGGCCGGAGGCACAGATACGCAGTATTTT	CATSRGGAGGTDTQYF
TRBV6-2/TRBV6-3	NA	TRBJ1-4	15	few	TGTGCCAGCAGTTCGTCTTTGGCGGGAGGAGAAAAACTGTTTTTT	CASSSSLAGGEKLFF
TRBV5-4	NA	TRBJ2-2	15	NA	TGTGCCAGCAGCTTGGGGGGCACATACACCGGGGAGCTGTTTTTT	CASSLGGTYTGELFF
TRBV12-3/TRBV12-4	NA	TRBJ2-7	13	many	TGTGCCAGCTCTAAAGTACCTTCCTACGAGCAGTACTTC	CASSKVPSYEQYF
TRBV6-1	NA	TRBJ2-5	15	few	TGTGCCAGCAGCCGTTCCTTAGCGATACAAGAGACCCAGTACTTC	CASSRSLAIQETQYF
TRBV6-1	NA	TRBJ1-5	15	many	TGTGCCAGCAGTGAAGCGGGGGGAAGCAATCAGCCCCAGCATTTT	CASSEAGGSNQPQHF
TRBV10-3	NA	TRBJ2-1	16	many	TGTGCCATCAGTGAGTGGGAGGGACAGAGCGACAATGAGCAGTTCTTC	CAISEWEGQSDNEQFF
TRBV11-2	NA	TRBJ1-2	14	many	TGTGCCAGCAGCTTAGTAAGGGATTCCTATGGCTACACCTTC	CASSLVRDSYGYTF
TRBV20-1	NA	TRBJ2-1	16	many	TGCAGTGCTAGACCGCCGGGACGGAGCTCCTACAATGAGCAGTTCTTC	CSARPPGRSSYNEQFF